This is a list of T cell receptor beta chains from one sample in a study of blood T cell repertoires in COVID-19. The data were produced by immunoSEQ multiplex PCR, yet TCRdb's version contains in-frame clones alone and is incomplete. The table lists around 250,000 clones, around nine tenths of them singletons. Source material: peripheral blood. These receptors originate from an older woman who had recovered from COVID-19. Each CDR3 is given with its conserved first and last residue. Fields, in order: CDR3 protein, CDR3 DNA, V gene, J gene, D gene, clone size. D genes are given only for firm matches. Size values are once, few and many counts, or a class for expanded clones, and some rows have none.

CASSSYRILSSGNTIYF	TGTGCCAGCAGCTCTTACAGGATTTTGAGCTCTGGAAACACCATATATTTT	TRBV7-9	TRBJ1-3	-	-
CASNRRDRENEQFF	TGTGCCAGCAATCGCCGGGACAGGGAAAATGAGCAGTTCTTC	TRBV3-1/TRBV3-2	TRBJ2-1	TRBD1	-
CASILAGHTGELFF	TGTGCCAGCATTCTAGCGGGACACACCGGGGAGCTGTTTTTT	TRBV6-5	TRBJ2-2	TRBD2	-
CASSATGTLSTGGELFF	TGTGCCAGCAGCGCGACAGGGACCCTCTCGACGGGCGGGGAGCTGTTTTTT	TRBV9	TRBJ2-2	TRBD1	-
CACHGNSGNTIYF	TGTGCCTGCCACGGGAACTCTGGAAACACCATATATTTT	TRBV6-5	TRBJ1-3	-	many
CASSVAGNTEAFF	TGTGCCAGCTCCGTGGCGGGGAACACTGAAGCTTTCTTT	TRBV18	TRBJ1-1	-	-
CASSPGLAGEPRF	TGTGCCAGCAGCCCGGGACTAGCGGGGGAGCCACGTTTT	TRBV7-3	TRBJ2-3	TRBD2	-
CASSYSLAGGYTQYF	TGTGCCAGCAGTTACTCGCTAGCGGGGGGGTATACGCAGTATTTT	TRBV6-5	TRBJ2-3	TRBD2	-
CASSRTGPLYEQYF	TGTGCCAGCAGCCGGACAGGGCCCCTCTACGAGCAGTACTTC	TRBV28	TRBJ2-7	TRBD1	-
CASSQGQAFSTIYF	TGTGCCAGCAGCCAAGGGCAGGCCTTTTCCACCATATATTTT	TRBV3-1/TRBV3-2	TRBJ1-3	-	-
CASSVGPGGPKGTQYF	TGTGCCAGCAGCGTAGGGCCGGGGGGTCCCAAGGGGACCCAGTACTTC	TRBV9	TRBJ2-5	TRBD2	-
CASRTGRGTYEQYF	TGTGCCAGCAGGACTGGGCGGGGCACCTACGAGCAGTACTTC	TRBV28	TRBJ2-7	-	-
CASSFTDYEQYF	TGCGCCAGCAGCTTTACAGACTACGAGCAGTACTTC	TRBV5-1	TRBJ2-7	-	-
CASSWGQGAPEAFF	TGTGCCAGCAGCTGGGGACAGGGGGCACCTGAAGCTTTCTTT	TRBV7-9	TRBJ1-1	TRBD1	-
CASSPVAGGSQPQHF	TGTGCCAGCTCACCAGTGGCAGGGGGGAGTCAGCCCCAGCATTTT	TRBV18	TRBJ1-5	TRBD1	-
CSVDSASNEKLFF	TGCAGCGTTGACAGCGCTTCTAATGAAAAACTGTTTTTT	TRBV29-1	TRBJ1-4	-	-
CASSLDNRGTQYF	TGTGCCAGCTCATTGGATAACAGGGGTACGCAGTATTTT	TRBV18	TRBJ2-3	TRBD1	once
CASRYTPTVNTEAFF	TGTGCCAGCAGGTATACCCCGACAGTGAACACTGAAGCTTTCTTT	TRBV5-6	TRBJ1-1	-	-
CASSLDVGLSGNTIYF	TGTGCCAGCAGCTTAGATGTGGGGCTCTCTGGAAACACCATATATTTT	TRBV7-2	TRBJ1-3	-	-
CASSPVRASNQPQHF	TGTGCCAGCTCCCCAGTGAGGGCAAGCAATCAGCCCCAGCATTTT	TRBV18	TRBJ1-5	-	-
CASSLVGRGSTEAFF	TGTGCCAGCAGCTTAGTTGGTCGGGGGAGCACTGAAGCTTTCTTT	TRBV7-2	TRBJ1-1	-	-
CASSLVGGYNEQFF	TGTGCCAGCAGCTTAGTGGGGGGTTACAATGAGCAGTTCTTC	TRBV7-6	TRBJ2-1	-	-